Shown below are 20 T cell receptor beta chains from a single sample sequenced in a study of a mutant IDH1 vaccine in newly diagnosed glioma. For these TCRs, the target antigens are not known. Time point given: week 11, during vaccination. What each vaccine dose contained was 300 ug of mutant IDH1 20-mer peptide, accompanied by topical imiquimod. Clones were read by immunoSEQ multiplex PCR, and TCRdb kept only the in-frame ones, dropping some. The data show roughly 62,000 clones, with approximately 89% seen just once and under 2% held by the top ten. The material sequenced was PBMCs, taken from a glioma patient whose treatment included an IDH1 peptide vaccine. These receptors all stem from a man aged 40-49 years with glioma.

This chain uses TRBV11-3 with TRBJ2-1; 7 nucleotides match TRBD1. Germline CDR1 reads SGHNT; CDR2 reads YENEEA. This CDR3 is built from 15 residues. Trimming cost V 3 bases and J 8 bases; bases outside gene matches: 10. The CDR3 bases are TGTGCCAGCAGCTTGACAGGGAGCCAGGCCTATGAGCAGTTCTTC. Translated, it gives CASSLTGSQAYEQFF.

This sequence joins TRBV19 and TRBJ2-3; D is possibly TRBD1 or TRBD2 (5 bases each). CDR1 is LNHDA, CDR2 SQIVND, per germline (reference sequence). V was shortened by 3 bases and J by 9 bases, with 16 bases between the two germline ends. This CDR3 comprises 14 residues. DNA for the CDR3: TGTGCCAGTAGTATGGGGCAGGGAGCATGGACGCAGTATTTT. The encoded protein is CASSMGQGAWTQYF.

In DNA, the CDR3 is TGTGCCAGCAGCTTCCTTGACAGTCGGACCCAGTACTTC. As protein: CASSFLDSRTQYF. The genes are TRBV5-4 and TRBJ2-5, with D possibly being TRBD1 (5 bases). CDR3 size: 13 residues. The V and J ends lost 2 bases and 7 bases respectively, with 12 bases between them. Germline-derived CDR1 and CDR2 are SGHNT and YYREEE (reference sequence).

The chain carries TRBV7-8 and TRBJ1-1, with a tentative D call TRBD1 (5 bases). The V end lost 4 bases, the J end lost 1 base, and 7 bases lay between the germline ends. This CDR3 is built from 13 residues. Per the germline V gene, CDR1 is SGHVS and CDR2 is FQNEAQ. CDR3: CASSYTGNTEAFF. For the CDR3, the DNA is TGTGCCAGCAGCTATACAGGGAACACTGAAGCTTTCTTT.

The genes are TRBV6-5 and TRBJ2-1; no definite D call. Germline V gene sequence: CDR1 MNHEY, CDR2 SVGAGI. This CDR3 has 16 amino acids. The V end lost 0 bases, the J end lost 2 bases, and 11 bases lay between the germline ends. Here the CDR3 reads CASSYSFRRAYNEQFF. The CDR3 nucleotides are TGTGCCAGCAGTTACTCGTTTCGACGGGCCTACAATGAGCAGTTCTTC.

V usage is TRBV29-1 and J usage is TRBJ1-4, with a weak D call TRBD1 (6 bases). Germline assignment: CDR1 SQVTM and CDR2 ANQGSEA. This CDR3 is 15 amino acids long. Trimming took off 6 bases at V and 5 bases at J, with 19 bases between the two ends. The CDR3 DNA follows: TGCAGCGTGGGGGGGCAGGGGAAGGTGAATGAAAAACTGTTTTTT. It is translated as CSVGGQGKVNEKLFF. Full variable domain (remainder filled in from reference TRBV29-1 and TRBJ1-4): SAVISQKPSRDICQRGTSLTIQCQVDSQVTMMFWYRQQPGQSLTLIATANQGSEATYESGFVIDKFPISRPNLTFSTLTVSNMSPEDSSIYLCSVGGQGKVNEKLFFGSGTQLSVL.

The CDR3 loop reads CASSRNGQLNSPLHF. CDR3 bases: TGTGCCAGCAGCCGGAATGGACAGCTTAATTCACCCCTCCACTTT. V gene TRBV5-5 combines with J gene TRBJ1-6; possible D gene TRBD1, 6 bases. Trimming took off 4 bases at V and 6 bases at J, with 14 bases between the two ends. The CDR3 contains 15 residues. Germline V lookup: CDR1 SGHKS, CDR2 YYEKEE (reference sequence). The full variable domain, in which reference TRBV5-5 and TRBJ1-6 provide the parts outside the CDR3, is DAGVTQSPTHLIKTRGQQVTLRCSPISGHKSVSWYQQVLGQGPQFIFQYYEKEERGRGNFPDRFSARQFPNYSSELNVNALLLGDSALYLCASSRNGQLNSPLHFGNGTRLTVT.

The chain employs TRBV5-1 and TRBJ1-3; TRBD1 agrees at 7 bases. Germline CDR1 SGHRS, CDR2 YFSETQ. V shed 0 bases, J shed 4 bases, and the junction held 4 bases outside the gene matches. The CDR3 totals 15 residues. In DNA form, the CDR3 reads TGCGCCAGCAGCTTGGCAGGGACAGACGGAAACACCATATATTTT. This codes for CASSLAGTDGNTIYF.

This sequence joins TRBV2 and TRBJ2-1; D unclear. The V gene's germline CDR1 is SNHLY and CDR2 FYNNEI. The CDR3 consists of 13 residues. V shed 2 bases and J shed 6 bases, with 8 bases lying between them. In DNA, the CDR3 is TGTGCCAGCAGTGAAAGCAGGCGCAATGAGCAGTTCTTC. It translates to CASSESRRNEQFF.

This clone has a single count. The chain employs TRBV4-3 and TRBJ1-3, with D possibly TRBD1 on 5 matching bases. Germline V gene data show CDR1 as LGHNA and CDR2 as YSLEER. V was clipped by 4 bases and J by 8 bases, with 18 bases between them. The CDR3 extends over 15 amino acids. CDR3 residues: CASSPSRQFKDTIYF. The CDR3 DNA sequence: TGCGCCAGCAGCCCCTCCCGACAGTTTAAAGACACCATATATTTT.

This chain links TRBV7-3 with TRBJ2-1; TRBD2 matches 9 bases. V gave up 6 bases and J gave up 4 bases; unmatched junction bases: 16. Germline V gives CDR1 SGHTA, CDR2 FQGTGA. CDR3 length: 18 residues. The CDR3 sequence is CASSSPAASGKWYNEQFF. Here the CDR3 DNA reads TGTGCCAGCAGTTCCCCAGCGGCTAGCGGGAAATGGTACAATGAGCAGTTCTTC.

This clone occurred a few times. The chain links TRBV7-9 to TRBJ2-1; D gene uncertain. Germline-derived CDR1 and CDR2 are SEHNR and FQNEAQ (reference sequence). The CDR3 contains 11 residues. V was clipped by 3 bases and J by 6 bases, with 3 bases between them. This chain's CDR3 is CASSFVNEQFF. CDR3 nucleotide sequence: TGTGCCAGCAGCTTCGTCAATGAGCAGTTCTTC.

The chain carries TRBV19 and TRBJ2-5; TRBD2 matches at 11 bases. Germline values: CDR1 LNHDA, CDR2 SQIVND (reference sequence). With V trimmed by 4 bases and J by 2 bases, 15 bases remained unmatched. The CDR3 has 19 amino acids. CDR3 DNA sequence: TGTGCCAGTAGTACCCGAACCGCCGGGACTAGCGGTATACAAGAGACCCAGTACTTC. Protein: CASSTRTAGTSGIQETQYF.

The chain combines TRBV6-4 with TRBJ2-7, with 8 nucleotides matching TRBD1. Germline loops: CDR1 MRHNA, CDR2 SNTAGT. This CDR3 has 14 amino acids. Losses at the gene ends were 6 bases for V and 3 bases for J; bases not matched to a gene: 7. CDR3 sequence reads: CASRSGTGRYEQYF. In DNA, the CDR3 is TGTGCCAGCAGATCCGGGACAGGACGCTACGAGCAGTACTTC.

The CDR3 reads CASSLAAGDKEKLFF. DNA of the CDR3: TGTGCCAGCAGCTTGGCAGCAGGGGATAAAGAAAAACTGTTTTTT. The rearrangement joins TRBV5-6 to TRBJ1-4; possibly TRBD1 for D (6 bases). CDR3 length: 15 amino acids. V gave up 0 bases and J gave up 8 bases, with 14 bases separating them. The V gene's germline CDR1 is SGHDT and CDR2 YYEEEE.

The chain has TRBV6-5 and TRBJ1-4; TRBD1 agrees at 9 bases. Germline CDR1 and CDR2: MNHEY and SVGAGI. CDR3 size: 15 residues. Losses at the gene ends were 2 bases for V and 6 bases for J; bases not matched to a gene: 4. CDR3 DNA: TGTGCCAGCAGTTACACCGGGACAGGGTATGAAAAACTGTTTTTT. It is translated as CASSYTGTGYEKLFF.

This sequence joins TRBV9 and TRBJ2-2, with 14 positions matching TRBD2. In germline, CDR1 is SGDLS, CDR2 YYNGEE. The CDR3 loop spans 16 amino acids. J lost 5 bases, V lost 4 bases, and 4 bases had no gene match. CDR3 bases: TGTGCCAGCAGCCTAGGGACTAGCGGGAGTACCGGGGAGCTGTTTTTT. This encodes CASSLGTSGSTGELFF.

The V gene is TRBV7-9, the J gene TRBJ2-1; D gene unclear. V was shortened by 5 bases and J by 0 bases, with 11 bases between the two germline ends. The germline gives CDR1 SEHNR, CDR2 FQNEAQ (reference sequence). The CDR3 has 15 amino acids. CDR3 region: CASSHLTSSYNEQFF. The CDR3 nucleotides read TGTGCCAGCAGCCATTTGACCAGCTCCTACAATGAGCAGTTCTTC.

This clone was seen a single time. The chain combines TRBV7-2 with TRBJ2-7, with 8 bases lining up with TRBD1. The CDR3 extends over 15 amino acids. Trimming cost V 4 bases and J 0 bases; bases outside gene matches: 5. Germline-derived CDR1 and CDR2 are SGHTA and FQGNSA. The CDR3 sequence is CASSSTGGLSYEQYF. CDR3 coding DNA: TGTGCCAGCAGCTCCACAGGGGGGCTCTCCTACGAGCAGTACTTC.

CDR3 DNA sequence: TGTGCCAGCAGCTTGGAGGGGACAGGCGGAAGAGTCCTGACTTTC. Translating it yields CASSLEGTGGRVLTF. The rearrangement uses TRBV5-5 and TRBJ2-6, with TRBD1 identical over 8 bases. There are 15 residues in the CDR3. V dropped 0 bases and J dropped 13; count of bases not matched to a gene: 9. The germline V gene encodes CDR1 SGHKS and CDR2 YYEKEE (reference sequence).